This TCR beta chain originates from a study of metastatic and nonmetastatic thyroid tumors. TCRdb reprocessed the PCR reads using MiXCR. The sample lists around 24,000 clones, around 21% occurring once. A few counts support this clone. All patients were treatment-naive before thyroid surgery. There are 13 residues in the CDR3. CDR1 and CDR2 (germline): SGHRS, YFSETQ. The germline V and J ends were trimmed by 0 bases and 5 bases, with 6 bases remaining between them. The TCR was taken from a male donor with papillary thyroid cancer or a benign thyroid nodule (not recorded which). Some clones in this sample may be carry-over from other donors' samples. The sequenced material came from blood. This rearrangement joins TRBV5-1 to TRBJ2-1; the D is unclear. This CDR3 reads CASSLGSNNEQFF. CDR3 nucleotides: TGCGCCAGCAGCTTGGGTTCGAACAATGAGCAGTTCTTC.